The 9 T cell receptor beta chains listed next were all sequenced from one sample in a study of OX40 agonist ivuxolimab in advanced cancers. The data were produced by immunoSEQ multiplex PCR, yet TCRdb's version contains in-frame clones alone and is incomplete. Altogether over 90,000 clones are present, around 94% being singletons, with the ten largest covering 0.15% to 0.2%. Here the sequenced sample was CD4+ or CD8+ T cells sorted from blood, taken in a trial of the OX40 agonist ivuxolimab. These receptors came from an adult with an advanced solid tumor such as melanoma, head and neck, liver or kidney cancer.

The CDR3: CASSPGDQGSTDTQYF. CDR3 nucleotide sequence: TGCGCCAGCTCTCCGGGGGATCAAGGTAGCACAGATACGCAGTATTTT. This chain joins TRBV5-1 and TRBJ2-3; a weak D match, TRBD2 (6 bases). This CDR3 spans 16 amino acids. The V and J ends lost 7 bases and 0 bases respectively, with 18 bases between them. Germline V gene lookup returns CDR1 SGHRS and CDR2 YFSETQ.

The gene calls are TRBV29-1 and TRBJ1-2; 7 bases align to TRBD1. The ends lost 6 bases at V and 5 bases at J; junction bases unmatched: 9. Germline assignment: CDR1 SQVTM and CDR2 ANQGSEA. This CDR3 has 13 residues. This CDR3 is CSVPDRRLYGYTF. CDR3 bases: TGCAGCGTACCGGACAGGAGACTTTATGGCTACACCTTC.

The V gene is TRBV11-2, the J gene TRBJ2-2; 7 bases fit TRBD2. Trimming took 7 bases from V and 5 from J; bases not matched to a gene: 10. CDR1 and CDR2 from the germline V gene are SGHAT and FQNNGV. The CDR3 runs to 15 residues. The CDR3 DNA reads TGTGCCAGCACCGACGGGGGGAGTTATACCGGGGAGCTGTTTTTT. This translates into CASTDGGSYTGELFF. The full variable domain, in which reference TRBV11-2 and TRBJ2-2 provide the parts outside the CDR3, is EAGVAQSPRYKIIEKRQSVAFWCNPISGHATLYWYQQILGQGPKLLIQFQNNGVVDDSQLPKDRFSAERLKGVDSTLKIQPAKLEDSAVYLCASTDGGSYTGELFFGEGSRLTVL.

This clone was found a few times. J is TRBJ1-1 and V is TRBV19; D not certain. Trimming removed 0 bases at V and 8 bases at J, with 7 bases between. This CDR3 contains 12 residues. The V gene's germline CDR1 is LNHDA and CDR2 SQIVND (reference sequence). DNA for the CDR3: TGTGCCAGTAGTATAGAGGGCAGAGAAGCTTTCTTT. This gives the protein CASSIEGREAFF.

This chain connects TRBV27 to TRBJ2-3, with TRBD2 as a possible D gene (7 bases). Between the trimmed V and J ends, which lost 2 bases and 6 bases, there was a span of 9 bases. The V gene's germline CDR1 is MNHEY and CDR2 SMNVEV (reference sequence). This CDR3 region has 13 residues. The chain's CDR3 is CASSLEGGDTQYF. The CDR3 DNA reads TGTGCCAGCAGTTTAGAGGGGGGGGATACGCAGTATTTT.

The CDR3 reads CASSPRGRGGYNEQFF. The CDR3 region has the DNA TGTGCCAGCAGCCCCAGGGGGCGGGGGGGATACAATGAGCAGTTCTTC. V and J are TRBV9 and TRBJ2-1; weak D call: TRBD2 (9 bases). V was shortened by 4 bases and J by 4 bases, with 18 bases between the two germline ends. Germline assignment: CDR1 SGDLS and CDR2 YYNGEE. CDR3 length equals 16 residues.

V is TRBV9 and J is TRBJ2-2; TRBD2 agrees at 11 bases. Unmatched junction bases numbered 9, after V lost 4 bases and J lost 1 base. CDR1 and CDR2 from the germline V gene are SGDLS and YYNGEE. CDR3 length: 18 amino acids. CDR3 sequence: CASSPRGGLAGNTGELFF. Written as DNA, the CDR3 is TGTGCCAGCAGCCCCAGGGGTGGACTAGCGGGGAACACCGGGGAGCTGTTTTTT. The full variable domain, completed using reference TRBV9 and TRBJ2-2, is DSGVTQTPKHLITATGQRVTLRCSPRSGDLSVYWYQQSLDQGLQFLIQYYNGEERAKGNILERFSAQQFPDLHSELNLSSLELGDSALYFCASSPRGGLAGNTGELFFGEGSRLTVL.

This rearrangement joins TRBV5-6 to TRBJ2-7; D tentatively fits TRBD1 or TRBD2 (5 bases each). Per germline, CDR1 SGHDT and CDR2 YYEEEE. Trimming left V 7 bases short and J 5 bases short, with 16 bases between. The CDR3 contains 13 residues. The CDR3 loop is CASGGRGSNEQYF. In nucleotides, the CDR3 is TGTGCCAGCGGGGGTAGAGGGTCTAACGAGCAGTACTTC.

This clone was seen more than once but under ten times. Within the sample, other DNA sequences also encode this same CDR3. The CDR3 DNA sequence: TGTGCCAGCTCACCACAAGGGGATCAGCCCCAGCATTTT. This sequence encodes CASSPQGDQPQHF. This chain links TRBV18 with TRBJ1-5, with D perhaps TRBD1 (5 bases). Trimming took off 1 base at V and 5 bases at J, with 6 bases between the two ends. Per the germline V gene, CDR1 is KGHSH and CDR2 is LQKENI. This CDR3 spans 13 amino acids.